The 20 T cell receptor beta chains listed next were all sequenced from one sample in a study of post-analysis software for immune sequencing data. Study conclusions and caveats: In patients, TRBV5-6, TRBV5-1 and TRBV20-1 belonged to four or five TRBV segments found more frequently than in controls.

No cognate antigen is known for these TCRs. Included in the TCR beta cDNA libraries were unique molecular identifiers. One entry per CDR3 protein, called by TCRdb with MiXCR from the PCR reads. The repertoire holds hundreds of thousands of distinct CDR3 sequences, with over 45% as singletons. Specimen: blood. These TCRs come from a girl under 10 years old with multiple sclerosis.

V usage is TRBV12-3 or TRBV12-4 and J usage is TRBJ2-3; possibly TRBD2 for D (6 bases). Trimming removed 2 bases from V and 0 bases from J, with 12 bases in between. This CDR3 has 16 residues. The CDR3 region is CASSLLVGRSTDTQYF. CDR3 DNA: TGTGCCAGCAGTTTATTGGTGGGGAGGAGCACAGATACGCAGTATTTT.

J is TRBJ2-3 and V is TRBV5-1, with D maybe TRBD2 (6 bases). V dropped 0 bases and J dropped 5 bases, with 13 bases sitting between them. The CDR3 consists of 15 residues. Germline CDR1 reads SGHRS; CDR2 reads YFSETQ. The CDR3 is CASSLAGGSGDTQYF. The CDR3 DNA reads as TGCGCCAGCAGCTTGGCCGGCGGTAGCGGAGATACGCAGTATTTT.

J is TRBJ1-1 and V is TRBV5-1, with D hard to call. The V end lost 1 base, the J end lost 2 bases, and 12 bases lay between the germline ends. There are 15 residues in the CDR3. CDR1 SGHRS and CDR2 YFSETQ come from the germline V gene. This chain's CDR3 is CASSLMRAGNTEAFF. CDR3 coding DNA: TGCGCCAGCAGCTTGATGAGGGCAGGAAACACTGAAGCTTTCTTT. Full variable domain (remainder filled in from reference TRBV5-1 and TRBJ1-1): KAGVTQTPRYLIKTRGQQVTLSCSPISGHRSVSWYQQTPGQGLQFLFEYFSETQRNKGNFPGRFSGRQFSNSRSEMNVSTLELGDSALYLCASSLMRAGNTEAFFGQGTRLTVV.

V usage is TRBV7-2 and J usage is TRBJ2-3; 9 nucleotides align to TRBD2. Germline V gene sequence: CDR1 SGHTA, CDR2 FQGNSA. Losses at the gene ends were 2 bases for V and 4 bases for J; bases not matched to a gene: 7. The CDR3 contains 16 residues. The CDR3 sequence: CASSLRLAGPPDTQYF. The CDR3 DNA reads TGTGCCAGCAGCTTACGGCTAGCGGGGCCCCCAGATACGCAGTATTTT.

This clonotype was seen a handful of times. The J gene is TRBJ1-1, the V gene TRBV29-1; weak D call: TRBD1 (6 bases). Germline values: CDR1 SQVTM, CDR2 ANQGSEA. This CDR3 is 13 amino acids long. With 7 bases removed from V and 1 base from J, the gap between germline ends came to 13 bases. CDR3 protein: CSAAGTQNTEAFF. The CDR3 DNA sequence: TGCAGCGCCGCCGGGACACAGAACACTGAAGCTTTCTTT.

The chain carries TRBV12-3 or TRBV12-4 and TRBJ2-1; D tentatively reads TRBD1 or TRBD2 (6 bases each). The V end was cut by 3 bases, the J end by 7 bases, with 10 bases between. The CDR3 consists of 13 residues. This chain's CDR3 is CASSFWGANEQFF. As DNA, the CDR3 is TGTGCCAGCAGTTTTTGGGGGGCGAATGAGCAGTTCTTC.

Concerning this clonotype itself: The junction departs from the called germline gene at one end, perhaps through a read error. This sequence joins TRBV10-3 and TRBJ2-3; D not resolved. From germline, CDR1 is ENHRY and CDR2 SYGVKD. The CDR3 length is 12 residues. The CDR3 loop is CAISSTADTQYF. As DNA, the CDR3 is TGCGCCATCAGTTCTACCGCGGATACGCAGTATTTT.

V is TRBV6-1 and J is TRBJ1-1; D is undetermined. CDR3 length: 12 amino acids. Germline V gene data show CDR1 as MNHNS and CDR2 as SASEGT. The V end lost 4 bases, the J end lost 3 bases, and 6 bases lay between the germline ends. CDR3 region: CASSGSDTEAFF. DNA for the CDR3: TGTGCCAGCAGTGGCAGCGACACTGAAGCTTTCTTT.

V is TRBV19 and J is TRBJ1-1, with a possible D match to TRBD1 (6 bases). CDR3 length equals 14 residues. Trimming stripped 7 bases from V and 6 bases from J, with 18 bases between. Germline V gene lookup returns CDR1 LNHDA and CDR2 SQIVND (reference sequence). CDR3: CASIIDRKGAEAFF. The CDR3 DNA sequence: TGTGCCAGTATAATTGACAGGAAGGGCGCTGAAGCTTTCTTT.

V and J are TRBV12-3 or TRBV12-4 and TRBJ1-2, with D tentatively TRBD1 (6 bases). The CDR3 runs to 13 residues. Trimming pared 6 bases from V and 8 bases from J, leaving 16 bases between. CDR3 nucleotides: TGTGCCAGCAGCCGCTCGCAGGGGTTGGGCTACACCTTC. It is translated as CASSRSQGLGYTF.

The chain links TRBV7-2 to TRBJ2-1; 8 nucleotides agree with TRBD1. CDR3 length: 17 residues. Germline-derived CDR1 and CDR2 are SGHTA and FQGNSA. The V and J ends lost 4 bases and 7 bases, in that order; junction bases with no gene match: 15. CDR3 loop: CASSSHPSPNRGNEQFF. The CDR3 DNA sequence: TGTGCCAGCAGCTCCCATCCCTCCCCCAACAGGGGGAATGAGCAGTTCTTC.

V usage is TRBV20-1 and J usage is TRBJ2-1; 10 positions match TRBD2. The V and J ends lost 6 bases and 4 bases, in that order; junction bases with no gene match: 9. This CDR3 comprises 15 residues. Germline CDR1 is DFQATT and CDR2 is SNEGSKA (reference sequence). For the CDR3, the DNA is TGCAGTGCGTCCCGTACTAGCGGGGCTTACAATGAGCAGTTCTTC. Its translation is CSASRTSGAYNEQFF.

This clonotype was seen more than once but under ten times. The CDR3 spells CASSAREYLGETQYF. The CDR3 nucleotides are TGTGCCAGCAGCGCCCGGGAATACCTAGGCGAGACCCAGTACTTC. The V and J genes are TRBV13 and TRBJ2-5, with a weak D call TRBD2 (5 bases). V was cut by 5 bases and J by 5 bases, with 18 bases left in between. The CDR3 runs 15 residues. Germline V CDR1 and CDR2: PRHDT, FYEKMQ (reference sequence).

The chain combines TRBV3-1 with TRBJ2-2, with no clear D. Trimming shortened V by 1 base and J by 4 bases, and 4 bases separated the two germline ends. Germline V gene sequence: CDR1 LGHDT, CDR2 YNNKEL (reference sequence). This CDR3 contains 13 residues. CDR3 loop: CASSQGGTGELFF. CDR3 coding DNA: TGTGCCAGCAGCCAAGGGGGCACCGGGGAGCTGTTTTTT. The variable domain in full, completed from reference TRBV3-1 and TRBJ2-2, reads DTAVSQTPKYLVTQMGNDKSIKCEQNLGHDTMYWYKQDSKKFLKIMFSYNNKELIINETVPNRFSPKSPDKAHLNLHINSLELGDSAVYFCASSQGGTGELFFGEGSRLTVL.

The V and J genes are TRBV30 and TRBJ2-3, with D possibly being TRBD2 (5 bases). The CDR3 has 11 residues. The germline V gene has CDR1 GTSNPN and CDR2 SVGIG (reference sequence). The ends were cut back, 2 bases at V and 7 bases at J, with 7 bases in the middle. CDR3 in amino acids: CAWSLTNTQYF. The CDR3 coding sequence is TGTGCCTGGAGTCTGACTAATACGCAGTATTTT.

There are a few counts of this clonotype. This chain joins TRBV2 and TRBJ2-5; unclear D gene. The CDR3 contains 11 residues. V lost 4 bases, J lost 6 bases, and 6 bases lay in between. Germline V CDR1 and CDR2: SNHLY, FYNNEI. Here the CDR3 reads CASSGEKTQYF. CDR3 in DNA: TGTGCCAGCAGTGGTGAAAAGACCCAGTACTTC.

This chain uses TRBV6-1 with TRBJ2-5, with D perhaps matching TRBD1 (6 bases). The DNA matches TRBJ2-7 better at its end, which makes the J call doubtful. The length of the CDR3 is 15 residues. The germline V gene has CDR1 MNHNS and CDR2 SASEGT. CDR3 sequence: CASSPKGVLTYEQYF. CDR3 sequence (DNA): TGTGCCAGCAGCCCCAAGGGGGTTTTAACCTACGAGCAGTACTTC.

The CDR3 nucleotides read TGCAGTGCTAGACGGGGACTAGCGGGAGAAGAGACCCAGTACTTC. Its protein is CSARRGLAGEETQYF. V is TRBV20-1 and J is TRBJ2-5; 14 bases are a match to TRBD2. This CDR3 is built from 15 residues. Germline V gives CDR1 DFQATT, CDR2 SNEGSKA (reference sequence). The V segment lost 2 bases and the J segment 3 bases; nucleotides outside the gene matches: 2.

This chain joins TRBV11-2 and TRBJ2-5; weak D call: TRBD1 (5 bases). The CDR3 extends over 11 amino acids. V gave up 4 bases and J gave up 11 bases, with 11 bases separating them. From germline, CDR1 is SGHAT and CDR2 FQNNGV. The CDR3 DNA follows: TGTGCCAGCAGCTCCGTGGGGCAGCAGTACTTC. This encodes CASSSVGQQYF.

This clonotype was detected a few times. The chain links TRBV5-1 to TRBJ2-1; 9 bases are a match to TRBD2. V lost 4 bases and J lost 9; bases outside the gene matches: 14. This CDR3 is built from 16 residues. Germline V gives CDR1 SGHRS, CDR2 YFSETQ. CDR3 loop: CASSPGLAYGWAEQFF. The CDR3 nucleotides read TGCGCCAGCAGCCCGGGACTAGCTTACGGGTGGGCTGAGCAGTTCTTC.